This paragraph reports one T cell receptor (beta chain). Sequenced by immunoSEQ multiplex PCR; TCRdb stores in-frame clones only, minus some. The data show 150,000 to 200,000 clones, with around 92% seen just once and roughly 1.6% held by the top ten. These data are taken from a study of control samples from healthy donors and cancer patients. This CDR3 has 12 residues. Germline values: CDR1 LNHDA, CDR2 SQIVND (reference sequence). J was trimmed by 3 bases and V by 7 bases; bases with no gene match: 2. The TCR comes from a woman younger than 45 in good health. This chain links TRBV19 with TRBJ1-2; 7 nucleotides align to TRBD1. The sample taken for sequencing was blood. The CDR3 is CASNRGDYGYTF. The CDR3 region has the DNA TGTGCCAGTAACAGGGGTGACTATGGCTACACCTTC.